Described below is a single T cell receptor beta chain sequence and its context. Its specificity is unknown. Mismatch with germline at one junction end may stem from a read error. Using RNA transcripts as the source, TCR beta CDR3 regions were amplified. HTBI primers were employed in a first-round RT-PCR of the TCR CDR3. Using its own MiXCR run on the multiplex PCR reads, TCRdb lists one record per CDR3 protein. The sample has around 540,000 distinct CDR3 sequences; about 45% are singletons. CDR1 and CDR2 (germline): MNHEY, SVGAGI. The CDR3 is made up of 16 amino acids. This record comes from a study of T cells in Graves' hyperthyroidism and ophthalmopathy. Overall study results and limits: The model foresaw ophthalmopathy a median roughly 6.6 months prior to onset.

Newly diagnosed hyperthyroidism, duration under 2 months, in patients aged 18 to 65. Lactation, pregnancy, other autoimmune disease or uncontrolled infection excluded patients. Each diagnosis was grounded in clinical symptoms, serum thyroxine and TRAb, thyroid ultrasound, and orbital computed tomography. The TCR was taken from a woman aged 18-30 years with Graves' hyperthyroidism. The chain carries TRBV6-5 and TRBJ2-5, with D possibly TRBD1 on 5 matching bases. Sequencing was carried out using peripheral blood or thyroid tissue (not recorded which). This CDR3 is CAISYERGSRQETQYF. DNA for the CDR3: TGTGCCATCAGTTACGAAAGGGGCTCCCGGCAAGAGACCCAGTACTTC.